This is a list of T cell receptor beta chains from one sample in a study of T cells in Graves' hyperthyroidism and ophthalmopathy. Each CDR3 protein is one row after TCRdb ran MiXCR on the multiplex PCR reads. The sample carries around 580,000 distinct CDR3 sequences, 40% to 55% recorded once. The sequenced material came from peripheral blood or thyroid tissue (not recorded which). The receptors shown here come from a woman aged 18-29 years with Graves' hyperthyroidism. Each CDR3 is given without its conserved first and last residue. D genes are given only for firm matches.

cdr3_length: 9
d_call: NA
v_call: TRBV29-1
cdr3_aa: SLEGYTEAF

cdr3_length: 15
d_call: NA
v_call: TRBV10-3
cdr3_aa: AISESFGSQPYYGYT

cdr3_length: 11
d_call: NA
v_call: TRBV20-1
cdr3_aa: SARDPEERGAF

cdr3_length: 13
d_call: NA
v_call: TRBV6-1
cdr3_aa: ASSETSGVLWEAF

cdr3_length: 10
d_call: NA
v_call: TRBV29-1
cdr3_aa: SANGGVDGYT

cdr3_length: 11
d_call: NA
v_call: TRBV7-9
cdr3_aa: ASSLDVNTGAF

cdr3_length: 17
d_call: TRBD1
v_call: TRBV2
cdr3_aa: ASSEASGTGDRPVYEQY

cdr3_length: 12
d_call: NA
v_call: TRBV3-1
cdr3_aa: ASSRTVSTGELF

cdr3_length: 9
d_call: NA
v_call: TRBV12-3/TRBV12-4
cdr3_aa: ASSSREVHY

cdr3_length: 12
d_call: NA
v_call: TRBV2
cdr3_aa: ASRGRTVNEKLF

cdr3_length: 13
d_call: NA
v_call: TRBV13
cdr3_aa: ASSLGTDGSYGYT

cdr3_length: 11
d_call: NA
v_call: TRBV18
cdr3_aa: ASSPRGREELF